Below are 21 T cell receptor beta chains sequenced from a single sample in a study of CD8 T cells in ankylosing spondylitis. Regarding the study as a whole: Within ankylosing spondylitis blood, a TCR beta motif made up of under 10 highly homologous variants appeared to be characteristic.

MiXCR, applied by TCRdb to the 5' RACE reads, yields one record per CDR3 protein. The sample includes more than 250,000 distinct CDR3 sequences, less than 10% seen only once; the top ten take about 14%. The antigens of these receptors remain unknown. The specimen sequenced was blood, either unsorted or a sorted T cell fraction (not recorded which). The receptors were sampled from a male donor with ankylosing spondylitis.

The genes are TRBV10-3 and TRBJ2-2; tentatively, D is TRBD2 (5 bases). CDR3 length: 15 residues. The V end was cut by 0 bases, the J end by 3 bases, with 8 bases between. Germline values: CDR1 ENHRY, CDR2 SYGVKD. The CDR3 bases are TGTGCCATCAGTGAGTCGTTGCGGGACACCGGGGAGCTGTTTTTT. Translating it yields CAISESLRDTGELFF.

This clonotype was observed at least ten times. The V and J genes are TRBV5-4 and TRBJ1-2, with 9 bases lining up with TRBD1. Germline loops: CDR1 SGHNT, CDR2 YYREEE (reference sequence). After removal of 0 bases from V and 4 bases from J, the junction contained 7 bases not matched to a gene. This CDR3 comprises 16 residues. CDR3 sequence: CASSLGQGVSIYGYTF. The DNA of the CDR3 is TGTGCCAGCAGCTTGGGACAGGGGGTTTCGATCTATGGCTACACCTTC.

CDR3 loop: CASRPSGSGTYEQYF. The DNA of the CDR3 is TGTGCCAGCAGGCCCAGTGGATCCGGGACCTACGAGCAGTACTTC. The chain employs TRBV7-2 and TRBJ2-7; maybe TRBD2 (5 bases). The germline V and J ends were trimmed by 6 bases and 2 bases, with 17 bases remaining between them. CDR3 size: 15 residues. The germline V gene encodes CDR1 SGHTA and CDR2 FQGNSA.

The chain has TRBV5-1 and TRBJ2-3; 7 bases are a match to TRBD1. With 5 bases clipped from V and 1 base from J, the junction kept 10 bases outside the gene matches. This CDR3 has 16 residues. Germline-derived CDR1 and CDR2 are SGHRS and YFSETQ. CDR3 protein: CASRTTAGTGTDTQYF. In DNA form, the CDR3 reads TGCGCCAGCAGGACGACTGCCGGGACAGGCACAGATACGCAGTATTTT. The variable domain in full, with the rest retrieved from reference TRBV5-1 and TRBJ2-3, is KAGVTQTPRYLIKTRGQQVTLSCSPISGHRSVSWYQQTPGQGLQFLFEYFSETQRNKGNFPGRFSGRQFSNSRSEMNVSTLELGDSALYLCASRTTAGTGTDTQYFGPGTRLTVL.

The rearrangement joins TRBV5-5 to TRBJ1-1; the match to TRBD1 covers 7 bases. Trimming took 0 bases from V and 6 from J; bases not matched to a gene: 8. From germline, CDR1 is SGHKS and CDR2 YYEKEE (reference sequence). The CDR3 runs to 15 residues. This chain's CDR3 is CASSLGQDRDSEAFF. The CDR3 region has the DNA TGTGCCAGCAGCTTGGGCCAAGACAGGGATTCTGAAGCTTTCTTT.

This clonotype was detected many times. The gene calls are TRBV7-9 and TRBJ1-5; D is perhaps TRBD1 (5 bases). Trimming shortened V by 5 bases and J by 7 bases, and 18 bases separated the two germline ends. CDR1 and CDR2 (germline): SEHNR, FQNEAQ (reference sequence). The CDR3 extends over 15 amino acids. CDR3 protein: CASSPLRAGNQPQHF. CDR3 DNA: TGTGCCAGCAGCCCTTTACGGGCAGGGAACCAGCCCCAGCATTTT. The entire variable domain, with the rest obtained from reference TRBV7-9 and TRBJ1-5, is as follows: DTGVSQNPRHKITKRGQNVTFRCDPISEHNRLYWYRQTLGQGPEFLTYFQNEAQLEKSRLLSDRFSAERPKGSFSTLEIQRTEQGDSAMYLCASSPLRAGNQPQHFGDGTRLSIL.

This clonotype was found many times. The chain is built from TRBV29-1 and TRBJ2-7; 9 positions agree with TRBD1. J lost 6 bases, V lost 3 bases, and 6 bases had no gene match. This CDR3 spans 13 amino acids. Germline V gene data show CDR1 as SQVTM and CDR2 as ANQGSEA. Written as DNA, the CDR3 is TGCAGCGTTGAGACAGGGGGTGGTGGCGAGCAGTACTTC. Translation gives CSVETGGGGEQYF.

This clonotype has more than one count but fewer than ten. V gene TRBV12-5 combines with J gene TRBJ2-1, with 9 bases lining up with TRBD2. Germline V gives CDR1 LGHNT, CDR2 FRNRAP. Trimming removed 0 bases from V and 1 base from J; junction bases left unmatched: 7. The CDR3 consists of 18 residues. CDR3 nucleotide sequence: TGTGCTAGTGGTTTGGTACTCGGGACTAGCCAATCCTACAATGAGCAGTTCTTC. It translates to CASGLVLGTSQSYNEQFF.

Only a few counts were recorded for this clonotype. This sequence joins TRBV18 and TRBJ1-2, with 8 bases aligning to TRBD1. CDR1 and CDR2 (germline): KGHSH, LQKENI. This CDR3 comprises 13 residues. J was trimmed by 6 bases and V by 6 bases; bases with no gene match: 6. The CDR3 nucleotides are TGTGCCAGCTCCGAGGACAGGGAGGATGGCTACACCTTC. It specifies CASSEDREDGYTF.

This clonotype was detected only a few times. The CDR3 loop is CSVAAGGRPYEQYF. CDR3 DNA: TGCAGCGTTGCGGCGGGAGGGCGCCCCTACGAGCAGTACTTC. This chain joins TRBV29-1 and TRBJ2-7, with 9 bases aligning to TRBD2. CDR3 length equals 14 residues. The ends lost 4 bases at V and 2 bases at J; junction bases unmatched: 6. Germline loops: CDR1 SQVTM, CDR2 ANQGSEA.

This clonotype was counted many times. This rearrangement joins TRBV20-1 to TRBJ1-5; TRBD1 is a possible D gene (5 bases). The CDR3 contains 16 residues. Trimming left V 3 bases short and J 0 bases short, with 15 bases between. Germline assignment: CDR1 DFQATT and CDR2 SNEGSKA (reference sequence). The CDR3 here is CSARGRVGGSNQPQHF. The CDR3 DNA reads TGCAGTGCTAGGGGCAGGGTGGGAGGTAGCAATCAGCCCCAGCATTTT.

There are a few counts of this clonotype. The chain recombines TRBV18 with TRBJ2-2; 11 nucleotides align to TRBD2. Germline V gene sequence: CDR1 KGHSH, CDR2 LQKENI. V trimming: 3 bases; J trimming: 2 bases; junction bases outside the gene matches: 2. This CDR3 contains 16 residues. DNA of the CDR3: TGTGCCAGCTCACCCCTAGCGGGGGGCAACACCGGGGAGCTGTTTTTT. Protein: CASSPLAGGNTGELFF.

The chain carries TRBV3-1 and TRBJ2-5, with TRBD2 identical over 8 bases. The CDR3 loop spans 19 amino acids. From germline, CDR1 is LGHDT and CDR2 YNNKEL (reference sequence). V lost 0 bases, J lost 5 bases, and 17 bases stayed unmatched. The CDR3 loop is CASSQEYGARTSRWETQYF. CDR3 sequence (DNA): TGTGCCAGCAGCCAAGAGTATGGGGCTCGGACTAGCCGGTGGGAGACCCAGTACTTC.

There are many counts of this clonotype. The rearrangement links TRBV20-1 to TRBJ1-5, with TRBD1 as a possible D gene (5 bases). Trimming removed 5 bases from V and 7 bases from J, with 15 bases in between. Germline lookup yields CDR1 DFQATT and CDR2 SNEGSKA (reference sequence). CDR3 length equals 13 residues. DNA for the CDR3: TGCAGTGCTCTGGGAGTCAAGGGGCAGCCCCAGCATTTT. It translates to CSALGVKGQPQHF.

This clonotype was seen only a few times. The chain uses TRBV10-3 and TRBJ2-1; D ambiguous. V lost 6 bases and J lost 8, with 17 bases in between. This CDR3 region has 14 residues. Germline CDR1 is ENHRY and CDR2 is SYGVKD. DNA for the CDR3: TGTGCCATCAGCCCCTCTAGAGATTGGGATGAGCAGTTCTTC. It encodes CAISPSRDWDEQFF.

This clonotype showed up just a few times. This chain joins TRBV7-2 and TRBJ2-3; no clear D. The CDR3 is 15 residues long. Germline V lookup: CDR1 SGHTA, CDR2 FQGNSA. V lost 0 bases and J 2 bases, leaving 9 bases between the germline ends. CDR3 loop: CASSLADENTDTQYF. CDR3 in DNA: TGTGCCAGCAGCTTAGCGGATGAAAACACAGATACGCAGTATTTT.

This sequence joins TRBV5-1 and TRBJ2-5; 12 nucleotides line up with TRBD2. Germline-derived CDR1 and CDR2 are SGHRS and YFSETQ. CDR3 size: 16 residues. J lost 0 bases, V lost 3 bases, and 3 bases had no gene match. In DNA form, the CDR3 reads TGCGCCAGCAGCTGGGGACTAGCGGGTTACCAAGAGACCCAGTACTTC. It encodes CASSWGLAGYQETQYF.

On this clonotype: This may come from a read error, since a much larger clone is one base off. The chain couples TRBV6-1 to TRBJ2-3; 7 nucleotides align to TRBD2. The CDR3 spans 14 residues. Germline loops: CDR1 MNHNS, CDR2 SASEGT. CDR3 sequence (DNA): TGTGCCAGCAGTGGAGGCGGGAGCACAGATACGCAGAATTTT. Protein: CASSGGGSTDTQNF.

The chain's CDR3 is CASSYRQAFGSPLHF. In nucleotides, the CDR3 is TGTGCCAGCAGTTATCGACAGGCGTTCGGTTCACCCCTCCACTTT. The rearrangement uses TRBV6-5 and TRBJ1-6; TRBD1 is a possible D gene (6 bases). Trimming removed 3 bases at V and 9 bases at J, with 15 bases between. The length of the CDR3 is 15 residues. The germline gives CDR1 MNHEY, CDR2 SVGAGI.

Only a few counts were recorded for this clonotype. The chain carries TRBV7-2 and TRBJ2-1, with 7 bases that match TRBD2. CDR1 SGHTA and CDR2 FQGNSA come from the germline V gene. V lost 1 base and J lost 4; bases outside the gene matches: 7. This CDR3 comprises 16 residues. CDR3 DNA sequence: TGTGCCAGCAGCTTAGGCGCAGCGGGAAGGTACAATGAGCAGTTCTTC. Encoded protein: CASSLGAAGRYNEQFF. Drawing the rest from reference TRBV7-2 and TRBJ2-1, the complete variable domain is GAGVSQSPSNKVTEKGKDVELRCDPISGHTALYWYRQSLGQGLEFLIYFQGNSAPDKSGLPSDRFSAERTGGSVSTLTIQRTQQEDSAVYLCASSLGAAGRYNEQFFGPGTRLTVL.

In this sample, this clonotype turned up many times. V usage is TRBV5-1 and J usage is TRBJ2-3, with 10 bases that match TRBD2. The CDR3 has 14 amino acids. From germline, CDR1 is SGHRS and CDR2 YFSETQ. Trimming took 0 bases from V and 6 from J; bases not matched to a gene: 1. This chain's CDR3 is CASSLGLAGDTQYF. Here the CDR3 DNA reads TGCGCCAGCAGCTTGGGACTAGCGGGTGATACGCAGTATTTT.